These 19 T cell receptor beta chains share one sample of origin, sequenced in a study of blood T cell repertoires in COVID-19. Repertoires were generated with immunoSEQ multiplex PCR, while TCRdb's copy carries only in-frame clones and drops some. This table has hundreds of thousands of clones, over 80% appearing once. The sample consisted of PBMCs or T cells enriched from blood (not recorded which). These receptors all stem from a woman aged 18-29 years who had recovered from COVID-19.

A single count supports this clone. The rearrangement links TRBV5-1 to TRBJ1-5; D is uncertain. Trimming removed 2 bases at V and 5 bases at J, with 11 bases between. Germline V lookup: CDR1 SGHRS, CDR2 YFSETQ. This CDR3 is built from 14 residues. The CDR3 region has the DNA TGCGCCAGCAGCTTAGGGTCGGGAGATCAGCCCCAGCATTTT. Its translation is CASSLGSGDQPQHF.

This clone is a singleton in its sample. This sequence joins TRBV10-3 and TRBJ1-4; perhaps TRBD1 as D (6 bases). CDR3 length equals 13 residues. Germline-derived CDR1 and CDR2 are ENHRY and SYGVKD. The V end was cut by 8 bases, the J end by 7 bases, with 14 bases between. CDR3 nucleotide sequence: TGTGCCATCGGGTACAGGGAAGGTGAAAAACTGTTTTTT. It translates to CAIGYREGEKLFF.

The chain links TRBV18 to TRBJ2-2; no definite D call. The CDR3 consists of 14 residues. Germline V lookup: CDR1 KGHSH, CDR2 LQKENI. With 3 bases removed from V and 4 bases from J, the gap between germline ends came to 9 bases. In DNA, the CDR3 is TGTGCCAGCTCACCCCTCGGTGGCACCGGGGAGCTGTTTTTT. Its protein product is CASSPLGGTGELFF.

This clone has just one count. The CDR3 sequence: CASSLEGQGDEKLFF. In nucleotides, the CDR3 is TGCGCCAGCAGCTTGGAGGGACAGGGTGATGAAAAACTGTTTTTT. The chain employs TRBV5-1 and TRBJ1-4; 9 nucleotides agree with TRBD1. J lost 6 bases, V lost 0 bases, and 3 bases had no gene match. The CDR3 consists of 15 residues. CDR1 SGHRS and CDR2 YFSETQ come from the germline V gene.

This clone is a singleton in its sample. This sequence joins TRBV7-8 and TRBJ1-4; D ambiguous. Germline V gene data show CDR1 as SGHVS and CDR2 as FQNEAQ. V was pared by 4 bases and J by 3 bases, with 9 bases between. There are 14 residues in the CDR3. DNA for the CDR3: TGTGCCAGCAGCTGGGGAGGTCCTAATGAAAAACTGTTTTTT. As protein: CASSWGGPNEKLFF.

The rearrangement links TRBV5-1 to TRBJ1-3; the D is unclear. The CDR3 sequence is 13 residues long. Germline V CDR1 and CDR2: SGHRS, YFSETQ. The germline V and J ends were trimmed by 2 bases and 2 bases, with 5 bases remaining between them. In DNA, the CDR3 is TGCGCCAGCAGCTTATCTCCTGGAAACACCATATATTTT. As protein: CASSLSPGNTIYF. Together with reference TRBV5-1 and TRBJ1-3, the CDR3 gives the full variable domain: KAGVTQTPRYLIKTRGQQVTLSCSPISGHRSVSWYQQTPGQGLQFLFEYFSETQRNKGNFPGRFSGRQFSNSRSEMNVSTLELGDSALYLCASSLSPGNTIYFGEGSWLTVV.

V usage is TRBV5-4 and J usage is TRBJ2-1; D is perhaps TRBD2 (5 bases). Germline CDR1 reads SGHNT; CDR2 reads YYREEE (reference sequence). V lost 0 bases, J lost 0 bases, and 13 bases lay in between. There are 17 residues in the CDR3. CDR3 in amino acids: CASSLDGLSSSYNEQFF. The CDR3, as DNA: TGTGCCAGCAGCTTGGATGGACTCTCGAGCTCCTACAATGAGCAGTTCTTC.

This chain uses TRBV9 with TRBJ1-2, with no clear D. Trimming shortened V by 0 bases and J by 8 bases, and 17 bases separated the two germline ends. The germline V gene encodes CDR1 SGDLS and CDR2 YYNGEE. This CDR3 is 15 amino acids long. The CDR3 sequence is CASSVGKAGPRGYTF. The CDR3 DNA follows: TGTGCCAGCAGCGTAGGAAAGGCAGGCCCCCGGGGCTACACCTTC.

The gene calls are TRBV10-3 and TRBJ2-3; D may be TRBD2 (6 bases). Germline CDR1 ENHRY, CDR2 SYGVKD. CDR3 size: 14 residues. The V gene lost 4 bases and the J gene lost 0 bases, with 8 bases spanning the gap. The CDR3 DNA reads TGTGCCATCAGTGCACTAGCTAGCACAGATACGCAGTATTTT. This translates into CAISALASTDTQYF.

J is TRBJ1-1 and V is TRBV10-3; D not certain. Per germline, CDR1 ENHRY and CDR2 SYGVKD. Between the trimmed V and J ends, which lost 10 bases and 3 bases, there was a span of 15 bases. The CDR3 runs to 13 residues. CDR3 in DNA: TGTGCCACCAAGGTCCGGGAAGACACTGAAGCTTTCTTT. Amino acids: CATKVREDTEAFF.

The gene calls are TRBV28 and TRBJ1-1; D is perhaps TRBD1 (5 bases). Germline V lookup: CDR1 MDHEN, CDR2 SYDVKM. V lost 3 bases to trimming and J lost 5 bases, with 10 bases between them. This CDR3 has 13 amino acids. The CDR3 sequence: CASSLPGRTEAFF. As DNA, the CDR3 is TGTGCCAGCAGTTTGCCAGGGAGGACTGAAGCTTTCTTT.

In this sample, this clone turned up a few times. V usage is TRBV3-1 (or the pseudogene TRBV3-2) and J usage is TRBJ1-3; 8 nucleotides line up with TRBD1. The CDR3 runs 15 residues. Germline values: CDR1 LGHDT, CDR2 YNNKEL (reference sequence). With V trimmed by 4 bases and J by 4 bases, 6 bases remained unmatched. The CDR3 DNA reads as TGTGCCAGCAGCCGTTCAGGGGGCGCGGGAAACACCATATATTTT. Its translation is CASSRSGGAGNTIYF.

V usage is TRBV5-1 and J usage is TRBJ2-3; 8 bases agree with TRBD2. The CDR3 is made up of 15 amino acids. The V and J ends lost 8 bases and 1 base, in that order; junction bases with no gene match: 9. Germline values: CDR1 SGHRS, CDR2 YFSETQ. This chain's CDR3 is CASRFSGDRTDTQYF. CDR3 coding DNA: TGCGCCAGTCGCTTTAGCGGGGATCGCACAGATACGCAGTATTTT.

The gene calls are TRBV7-2 and TRBJ1-2; possibly TRBD1 for D (5 bases). The V end was cut by 6 bases, the J end by 7 bases, with 27 bases between. The CDR3 loop spans 17 amino acids. CDR1 and CDR2 from the germline V gene are SGHTA and FQGNSA. The chain's CDR3 is CASRSQTLARDGAGYTF. The CDR3 nucleotides are TGTGCCAGCAGATCACAAACCCTGGCCAGGGATGGAGCTGGCTACACCTTC. Supplemented by reference TRBV7-2 and TRBJ1-2, the full variable domain reads GAGVSQSPSNKVTEKGKDVELRCDPISGHTALYWYRQSLGQGLEFLIYFQGNSAPDKSGLPSDRFSAERTGGSVSTLTIQRTQQEDSAVYLCASRSQTLARDGAGYTFGSGTRLTVV.

In its sample, this clone was seen once. This chain links TRBV28 with TRBJ2-1; D uncertain. The CDR3 extends over 14 amino acids. Germline V lookup: CDR1 MDHEN, CDR2 SYDVKM. V shed 2 bases and J shed 4 bases, with 9 bases lying between them. Written as DNA, the CDR3 is TGTGCCAGCAGTTTACGGAGTCGATACAATGAGCAGTTCTTC. Protein sequence: CASSLRSRYNEQFF.

The J gene is TRBJ2-1, the V gene TRBV28; TRBD1 agrees at 9 bases. This CDR3 spans 16 amino acids. After removal of 4 bases from V and 4 bases from J, the junction contained 8 bases not matched to a gene. CDR1 is MDHEN, CDR2 SYDVKM, per germline. This CDR3 is CASSSGGQGNYNEQFF. CDR3 bases: TGTGCCAGCAGTTCCGGCGGACAGGGGAATTACAATGAGCAGTTCTTC. Supplemented by reference TRBV28 and TRBJ2-1, the full variable domain reads DVKVTQSSRYLVKRTGEKVFLECVQDMDHENMFWYRQDPGLGLRLIYFSYDVKMKEKGDIPEGYSVSREKKERFSLILESASTNQTSMYLCASSSGGQGNYNEQFFGPGTRLTVL.

The genes are TRBV5-1 and TRBJ1-1; D unresolved. This CDR3 comprises 15 residues. The V end lost 5 bases, the J end lost 3 bases, and 17 bases lay between the germline ends. From germline, CDR1 is SGHRS and CDR2 YFSETQ. CDR3 nucleotides: TGCGCCAGCAGTCCCCTCGGTTCCACCTACACTGAAGCTTTCTTT. The encoded protein is CASSPLGSTYTEAFF.

In DNA form, the CDR3 reads TGTGCCAGCAGTGGACAGGTTTCGAATGAAAAACTGTTTTTT. Translating it yields CASSGQVSNEKLFF. V and J are TRBV2 and TRBJ1-4, with D possibly being TRBD1 (6 bases). The CDR3 extends over 14 amino acids. Germline V CDR1 and CDR2: SNHLY, FYNNEI. V lost 4 bases to trimming and J lost 5 bases, with 11 bases between them.

The chain is built from TRBV9 and TRBJ1-3; D gene uncertain. The CDR3 is 14 residues long. V was shortened by 3 bases and J by 2 bases, with 9 bases between the two germline ends. Germline-derived CDR1 and CDR2 are SGDLS and YYNGEE. The CDR3 here is CASSGPPPGNTIYF. The CDR3 DNA follows: TGTGCCAGCAGCGGGCCCCCCCCTGGAAACACCATATATTTT.